The 19 T cell receptor beta chains listed next were all sequenced from one sample in a study of cytomegalovirus exposure and HLA in healthy donors. PCR used 60 Vbeta primers and 13 Jbeta primers. TCRdb's table, derived via immunoSEQ multiplex PCR, lists solely in-frame clones and lacks some. The sample lists 150,000 to 200,000 clones, approximately 80% seen once, with 1.5% to 2% in the top ten. The specimen sequenced was PBMCs. These receptors all come from a young woman in good health and CMV-seronegative.

This chain links TRBV10-3 with TRBJ2-7; the match to TRBD2 covers 12 bases. The V segment lost 0 bases and the J segment 2 bases; nucleotides outside the gene matches: 8. The CDR3 totals 18 residues. CDR1 ENHRY and CDR2 SYGVKD come from the germline V gene. In nucleotides, the CDR3 is TGTGCCATCAGTGAGTCGGGGGCTAGCGGGAGGGTACCCTACGAGCAGTACTTC. As protein: CAISESGASGRVPYEQYF.

This clone was seen only once. The chain carries TRBV20-1 and TRBJ2-1; the D is unclear. The CDR3 extends over 10 amino acids. Looked up from germline, CDR1 is DFQATT and CDR2 is SNEGSKA (reference sequence). V gave up 6 bases and J gave up 7 bases, with 7 bases separating them. The chain's CDR3 is CSARRNEQFF. In nucleotides, the CDR3 is TGCAGTGCGAGGCGAAATGAGCAGTTCTTC.

The J gene is TRBJ2-3, the V gene TRBV29-1, with D tentatively TRBD2 (5 bases). Germline values: CDR1 SQVTM, CDR2 ANQGSEA. Trimming stripped 0 bases from V and 8 bases from J, with 15 bases between. The CDR3 has 14 residues. In DNA form, the CDR3 reads TGCAGCGTTGAAGACGCTAGCTCGTCACCTACGCAGTATTTT. Amino acids: CSVEDASSSPTQYF.

The gene calls are TRBV5-1 and TRBJ1-1; D not resolved. V dropped 0 bases and J dropped 0 bases, with 9 bases sitting between them. Germline assignment: CDR1 SGHRS and CDR2 YFSETQ. This CDR3 has 15 amino acids. CDR3 nucleotide sequence: TGCGCCAGCAGCTTGGCTGTGCAGGTGAACACTGAAGCTTTCTTT. Translated, it gives CASSLAVQVNTEAFF.

This clone was counted between two and nine times. This sequence joins TRBV19 and TRBJ1-1; D remains ambiguous. The length of the CDR3 is 16 residues. The V end lost 4 bases, the J end lost 4 bases, and 19 bases lay between the germline ends. CDR1 and CDR2 from the germline V gene are LNHDA and SQIVND (reference sequence). The CDR3 loop is CASSTRLSRSGTEAFF. As DNA, the CDR3 is TGTGCCAGTAGTACAAGGCTAAGTCGAAGCGGCACTGAAGCTTTCTTT.

The V call is TRBV18, the J call TRBJ2-7; TRBD2 aligns across 8 bases. This CDR3 spans 16 amino acids. The germline gives CDR1 KGHSH, CDR2 LQKENI. With V trimmed by 3 bases and J by 5 bases, 12 bases remained unmatched. The CDR3 coding sequence is TGTGCCAGCTCACCGGGCGCGGTAGCGGGGTTCGACGAGCAGTACTTC. It is translated as CASSPGAVAGFDEQYF.

V gene TRBV7-9 combines with J gene TRBJ1-6, with 8 bases aligning to TRBD1. CDR3 size: 16 residues. After removal of 6 bases from V and 6 bases from J, the junction contained 10 bases not matched to a gene. CDR1 and CDR2 from the germline V gene are SEHNR and FQNEAQ (reference sequence). The CDR3 here is CASRTQQGAPNSPLHF. Written as DNA, the CDR3 is TGTGCCAGCAGAACTCAGCAGGGGGCGCCTAATTCACCCCTCCACTTT.

The table lists this clone with a count of one. J is TRBJ2-2 and V is TRBV5-6; D remains unclear. Germline loops: CDR1 SGHDT, CDR2 YYEEEE. Trimming shortened V by 2 bases and J by 5 bases, and 16 bases separated the two germline ends. CDR3 length equals 16 residues. The CDR3 DNA reads TGTGCCAGCAGCTTTTCGGGTCTTGGCCCTACCGGGGAGCTGTTTTTT. Protein: CASSFSGLGPTGELFF.

The genes are TRBV4-1 and TRBJ1-2, with D maybe TRBD1 (6 bases). Deletions cut 1 base from V and 4 bases from J, with 13 bases between. The CDR3 length is 15 residues. Germline V CDR1 and CDR2: MGHRA, YSYEKL. This CDR3 reads CASSQVMDSRYGYTF. The CDR3 region has the DNA TGCGCCAGCAGCCAAGTTATGGACAGCCGCTATGGCTACACCTTC.

This clone was observed a handful of times. This rearrangement joins TRBV6-5 to TRBJ1-2; possible D gene TRBD1, 5 bases. V was trimmed by 4 bases and J by 5 bases, leaving 8 bases between them. CDR1 and CDR2 from the germline V gene are MNHEY and SVGAGI. The CDR3 length is 12 residues. The CDR3 reads CASSSDMYGYTF. The CDR3 nucleotides are TGTGCCAGCAGTTCGGACATGTATGGCTACACCTTC.

This chain links TRBV6-1 with TRBJ1-1; D not certain. The CDR3 runs 11 residues. Trimming pared 8 bases from V and 7 bases from J, leaving 11 bases between. Germline assignment: CDR1 MNHNS and CDR2 SASEGT. The CDR3 sequence: CASFPPNEAFF. The CDR3 DNA reads TGTGCCAGCTTCCCCCCTAATGAAGCTTTCTTT.

The chain joins TRBV19 to TRBJ2-7; 10 nucleotides align to TRBD1. Unmatched junction bases numbered 2, after V lost 7 bases and J lost 2 bases. Germline assignment: CDR1 LNHDA and CDR2 SQIVND (reference sequence). This CDR3 contains 13 residues. Here the CDR3 DNA reads TGTGCCAGTAAGGGACAGGGGACCTACGAGCAGTACTTC. It specifies CASKGQGTYEQYF.

This chain uses TRBV5-8 with TRBJ2-7, with D unclear. V lost 0 bases and J lost 0, with 13 bases in between. This CDR3 is built from 16 residues. CDR1 SGHTS and CDR2 YDEGEE come from the germline V gene. The CDR3, as DNA: TGTGCCAGCAGCTTGGCCGTTGGGCTTGACTCCTACGAGCAGTACTTC. Its protein is CASSLAVGLDSYEQYF. Full variable domain (rest looked up from reference TRBV5-8 and TRBJ2-7): EAGVTQSPTHLIKTRGQQATLRCSPISGHTSVYWYQQALGLGLQFLLWYDEGEERNRGNFPPRFSGRQFPNYSSELNVNALELEDSALYLCASSLAVGLDSYEQYFGPGTRLTVT.

The J gene is TRBJ2-1, the V gene TRBV27; 7 bases map to TRBD2. Germline V CDR1 and CDR2: MNHEY, SMNVEV (reference sequence). The CDR3 length is 13 residues. Unmatched junction bases numbered 4, after V lost 3 bases and J lost 8 bases. The CDR3 region is CASSFPGGDEQFF. The DNA of the CDR3 is TGTGCCAGCAGTTTCCCGGGGGGAGATGAGCAGTTCTTC.

This chain joins TRBV9 and TRBJ1-4; weak D call: TRBD1 (6 bases). Between the trimmed V and J ends, which lost 3 bases and 6 bases, there was a span of 18 bases. The V gene's germline CDR1 is SGDLS and CDR2 YYNGEE. The CDR3 sequence is 16 residues long. CDR3 loop: CASSAGRGALYEKLFF. The CDR3 DNA reads as TGTGCCAGCAGCGCAGGGAGGGGGGCCCTTTATGAAAAACTGTTTTTT. The full variable domain, completed using reference TRBV9 and TRBJ1-4, is DSGVTQTPKHLITATGQRVTLRCSPRSGDLSVYWYQQSLDQGLQFLIQYYNGEERAKGNILERFSAQQFPDLHSELNLSSLELGDSALYFCASSAGRGALYEKLFFGSGTQLSVL.

The chain couples TRBV29-1 to TRBJ2-5, with D possibly TRBD2 on 7 matching bases. Germline CDR1 reads SQVTM; CDR2 reads ANQGSEA. V lost 4 bases, J lost 7 bases, and 19 bases lay in between. The CDR3 sequence is 14 residues long. The CDR3 DNA follows: TGCAGCGTTGGCGGGGGCGTGAATGGTGGGACCCAGTACTTC. Translation gives CSVGGGVNGGTQYF.

This chain joins TRBV5-1 and TRBJ2-2; 7 bases are a match to TRBD2. Trimming at V came to 4 bases and at J to 2 bases, leaving 8 bases not matched to a gene. CDR1 and CDR2 (germline): SGHRS, YFSETQ. The CDR3 is made up of 16 amino acids. CDR3 bases: TGCGCCAGCAGCCTCCTAGCGGAGAGTAACACCGGGGAGCTGTTTTTT. Translation: CASSLLAESNTGELFF.

V gene TRBV27 combines with J gene TRBJ1-2, with TRBD1 matching 9 bases. Trimming removed 5 bases from V and 0 bases from J; junction bases left unmatched: 10. The germline CDR1 and CDR2 sequences are MNHEY and SMNVEV (reference sequence). CDR3 size: 17 residues. CDR3 region: CASSPKGQGIANYGYTF. CDR3 bases: TGTGCCAGCAGTCCCAAGGGACAGGGCATAGCTAACTATGGCTACACCTTC.

This clone was counted between two and nine times. V and J are TRBV1 and TRBJ1-4. TRBV1 is flagged as a pseudogene. CDR3 length equals 14 residues. CDR3 sequence reads: CTSSQTRGIEKLFF. CDR3 nucleotide sequence: TGCACCAGCAGCCAAACGCGCGGTATCGAAAAACTGTTTTTT.